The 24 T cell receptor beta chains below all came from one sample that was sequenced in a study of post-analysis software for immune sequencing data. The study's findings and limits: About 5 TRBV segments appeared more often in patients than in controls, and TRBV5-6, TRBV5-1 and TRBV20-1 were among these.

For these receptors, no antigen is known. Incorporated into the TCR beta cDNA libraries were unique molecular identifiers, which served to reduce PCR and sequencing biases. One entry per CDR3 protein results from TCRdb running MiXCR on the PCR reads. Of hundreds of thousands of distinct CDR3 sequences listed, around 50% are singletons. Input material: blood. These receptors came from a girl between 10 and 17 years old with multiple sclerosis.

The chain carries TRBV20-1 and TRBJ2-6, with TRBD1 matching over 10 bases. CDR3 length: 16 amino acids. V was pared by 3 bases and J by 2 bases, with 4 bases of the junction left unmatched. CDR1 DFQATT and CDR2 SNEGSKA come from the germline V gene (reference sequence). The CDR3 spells CSASRQGAAGANVLTF. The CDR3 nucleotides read TGCAGTGCTAGTCGACAGGGGGCGGCTGGGGCCAACGTCCTGACTTTC.

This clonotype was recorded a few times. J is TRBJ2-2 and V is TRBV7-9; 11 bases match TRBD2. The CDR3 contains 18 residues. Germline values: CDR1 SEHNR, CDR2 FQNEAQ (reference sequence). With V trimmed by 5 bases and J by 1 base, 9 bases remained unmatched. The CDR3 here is CASSPGTSGRWNTGELFF. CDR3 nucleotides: TGTGCCAGCAGCCCAGGGACTAGCGGCCGATGGAACACCGGGGAGCTGTTTTTT.

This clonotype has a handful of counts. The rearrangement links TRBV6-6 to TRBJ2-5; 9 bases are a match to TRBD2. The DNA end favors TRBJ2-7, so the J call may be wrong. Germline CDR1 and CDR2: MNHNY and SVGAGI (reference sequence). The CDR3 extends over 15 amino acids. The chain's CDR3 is CASRTVGLAFLEQYF. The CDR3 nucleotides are TGTGCCAGTAGGACAGTGGGACTAGCTTTCCTCGAGCAGTACTTC.

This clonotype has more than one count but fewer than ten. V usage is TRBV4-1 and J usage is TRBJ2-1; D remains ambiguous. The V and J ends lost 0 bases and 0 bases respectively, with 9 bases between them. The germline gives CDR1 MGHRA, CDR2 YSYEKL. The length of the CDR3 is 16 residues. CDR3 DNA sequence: TGCGCCAGCAGCCAAGATCGTTCTCCCTCCTACAATGAGCAGTTCTTC. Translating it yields CASSQDRSPSYNEQFF.

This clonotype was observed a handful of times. CDR3 residues: CASSLLPGGPQETQYF. The CDR3 region has the DNA TGCGCCAGCAGCCTCCTCCCAGGGGGCCCACAAGAGACCCAGTACTTC. The rearrangement uses TRBV5-1 and TRBJ2-5; 8 bases fit TRBD1. V was clipped by 4 bases and J by 2 bases; unmatched bases: 10. This CDR3 contains 16 residues. Per germline, CDR1 SGHRS and CDR2 YFSETQ.

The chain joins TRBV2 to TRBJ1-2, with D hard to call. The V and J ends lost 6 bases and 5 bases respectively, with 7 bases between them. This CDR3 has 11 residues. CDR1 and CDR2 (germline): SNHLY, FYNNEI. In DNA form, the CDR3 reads TGTGCCAGCAGATGGGGTTATGGCTACACCTTC. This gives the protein CASRWGYGYTF.

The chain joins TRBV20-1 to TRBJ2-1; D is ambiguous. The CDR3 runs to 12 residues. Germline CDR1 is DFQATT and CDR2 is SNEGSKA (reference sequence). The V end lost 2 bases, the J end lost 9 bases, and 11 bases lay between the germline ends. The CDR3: CSARSVSGEQFF. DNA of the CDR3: TGCAGTGCTAGATCCGTTTCGGGTGAGCAGTTCTTC.

CDR3 loop: CASSEAGAGGNYGYTF. The CDR3 DNA sequence: TGTGCCAGCAGTGAAGCGGGGGCCGGGGGTAACTATGGCTACACCTTC. This chain connects TRBV2 to TRBJ1-2, with D possibly TRBD1 on 6 matching bases. This CDR3 has 16 amino acids. The V gene lost 0 bases and the J gene lost 1 base, with 12 bases spanning the gap. The germline CDR1 and CDR2 sequences are SNHLY and FYNNEI.

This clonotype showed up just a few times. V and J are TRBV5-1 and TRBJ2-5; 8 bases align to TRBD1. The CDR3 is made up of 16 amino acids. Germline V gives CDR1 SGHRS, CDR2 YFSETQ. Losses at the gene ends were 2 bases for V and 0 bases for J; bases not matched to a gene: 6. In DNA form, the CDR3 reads TGCGCCAGCAGCTTTGGGGACAGGTCCAACCAAGAGACCCAGTACTTC. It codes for CASSFGDRSNQETQYF.

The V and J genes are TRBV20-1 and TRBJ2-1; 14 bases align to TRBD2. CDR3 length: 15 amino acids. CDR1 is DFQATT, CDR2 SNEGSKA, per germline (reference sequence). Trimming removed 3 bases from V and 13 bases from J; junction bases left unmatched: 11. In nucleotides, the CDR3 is TGCAGTGCTAGGGCCGGGACTAGCGGGAGAGCGTTTCAGTTCTTC. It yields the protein CSARAGTSGRAFQFF.

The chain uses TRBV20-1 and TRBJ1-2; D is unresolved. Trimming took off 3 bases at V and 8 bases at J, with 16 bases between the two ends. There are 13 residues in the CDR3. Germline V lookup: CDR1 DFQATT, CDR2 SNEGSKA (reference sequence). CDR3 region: CSARDRARGGYTF. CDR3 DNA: TGCAGTGCTAGGGACCGAGCAAGAGGGGGCTACACCTTC.

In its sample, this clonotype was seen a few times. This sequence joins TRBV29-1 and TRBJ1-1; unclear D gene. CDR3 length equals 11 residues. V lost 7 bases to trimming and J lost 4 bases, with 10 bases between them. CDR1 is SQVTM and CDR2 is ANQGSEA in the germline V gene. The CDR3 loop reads CSAESLTEAFF. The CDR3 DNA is TGCAGCGCAGAAAGTCTCACTGAAGCTTTCTTT.

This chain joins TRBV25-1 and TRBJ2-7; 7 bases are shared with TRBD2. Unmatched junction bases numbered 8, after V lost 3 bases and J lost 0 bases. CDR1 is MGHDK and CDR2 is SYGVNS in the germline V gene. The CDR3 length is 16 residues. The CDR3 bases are TGTGCCAGCAGTGAGACCACGGCGGGAGTCTCCTACGAGCAGTACTTC. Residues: CASSETTAGVSYEQYF.

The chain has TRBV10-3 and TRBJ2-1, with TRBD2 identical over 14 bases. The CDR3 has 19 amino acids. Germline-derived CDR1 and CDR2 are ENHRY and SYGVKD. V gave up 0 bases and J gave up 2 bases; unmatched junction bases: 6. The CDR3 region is CAISESGTSGGGPYNEQFF. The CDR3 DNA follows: TGTGCCATCAGTGAGTCGGGGACTAGCGGGGGAGGCCCCTACAATGAGCAGTTCTTC.

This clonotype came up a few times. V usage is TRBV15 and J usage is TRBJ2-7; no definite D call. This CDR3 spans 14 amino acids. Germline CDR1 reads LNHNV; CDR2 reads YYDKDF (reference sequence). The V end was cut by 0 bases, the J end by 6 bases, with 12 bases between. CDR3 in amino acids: CATSRDQGPVEQYF. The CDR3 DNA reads TGTGCCACCAGCAGAGATCAAGGGCCGGTCGAGCAGTACTTC.

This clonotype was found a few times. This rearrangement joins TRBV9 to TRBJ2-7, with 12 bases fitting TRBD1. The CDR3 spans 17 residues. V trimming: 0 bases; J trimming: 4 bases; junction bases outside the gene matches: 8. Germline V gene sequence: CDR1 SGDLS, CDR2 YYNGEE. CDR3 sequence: CASSVAPPGQGAYEQYF. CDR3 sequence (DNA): TGTGCCAGCAGCGTAGCCCCACCGGGACAGGGGGCTTACGAGCAGTACTTC.

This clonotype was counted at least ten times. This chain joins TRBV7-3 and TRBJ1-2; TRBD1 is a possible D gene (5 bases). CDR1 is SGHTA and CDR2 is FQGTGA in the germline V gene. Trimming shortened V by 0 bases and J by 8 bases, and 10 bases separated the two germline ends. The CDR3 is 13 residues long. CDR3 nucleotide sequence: TGTGCCAGCAGCTTAACAGGGGTTGGGGGCTACACCTTC. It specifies CASSLTGVGGYTF.

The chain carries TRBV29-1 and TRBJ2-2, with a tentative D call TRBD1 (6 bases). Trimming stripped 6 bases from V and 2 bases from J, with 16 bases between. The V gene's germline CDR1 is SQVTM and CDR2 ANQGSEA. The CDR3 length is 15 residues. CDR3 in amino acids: CSVREDSTNTGELFF. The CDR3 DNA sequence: TGCAGCGTCCGTGAGGACAGCACAAACACCGGGGAGCTGTTTTTT.

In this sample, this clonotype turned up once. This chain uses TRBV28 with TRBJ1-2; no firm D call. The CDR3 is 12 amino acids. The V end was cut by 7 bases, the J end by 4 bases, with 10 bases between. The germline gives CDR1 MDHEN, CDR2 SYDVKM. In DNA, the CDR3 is TGTGCCAGCACCCAAAAGGCCTATGGCTACACCTTC. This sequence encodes CASTQKAYGYTF.

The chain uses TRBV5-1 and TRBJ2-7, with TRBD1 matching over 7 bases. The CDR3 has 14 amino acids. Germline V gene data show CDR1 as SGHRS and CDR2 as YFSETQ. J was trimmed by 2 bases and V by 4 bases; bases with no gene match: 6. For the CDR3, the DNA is TGCGCCAGCAGCGCCGGGGACAGAACCTACGAGCAGTACTTC. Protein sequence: CASSAGDRTYEQYF.

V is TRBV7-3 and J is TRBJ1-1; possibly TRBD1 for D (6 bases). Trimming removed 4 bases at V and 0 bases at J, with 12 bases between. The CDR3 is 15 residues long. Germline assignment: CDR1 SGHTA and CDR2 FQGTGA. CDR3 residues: CASSSTTGLNTEAFF. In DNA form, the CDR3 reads TGTGCCAGCAGCTCAACGACAGGCCTGAACACTGAAGCTTTCTTT.

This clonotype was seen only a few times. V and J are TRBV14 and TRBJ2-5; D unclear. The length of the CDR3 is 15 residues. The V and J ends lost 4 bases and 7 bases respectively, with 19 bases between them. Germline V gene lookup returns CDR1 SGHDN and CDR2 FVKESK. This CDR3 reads CASSPVTGRLRTQYF. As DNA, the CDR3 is TGTGCCAGCAGCCCCGTGACGGGCCGGCTAAGGACCCAGTACTTC.

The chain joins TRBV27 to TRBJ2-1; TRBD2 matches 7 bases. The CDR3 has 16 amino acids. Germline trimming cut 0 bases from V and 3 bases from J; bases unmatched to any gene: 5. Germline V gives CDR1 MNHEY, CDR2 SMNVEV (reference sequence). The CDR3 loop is CASSLSGGRFYNEQFF. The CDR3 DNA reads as TGTGCCAGCAGTTTATCCGGCGGGAGATTCTACAATGAGCAGTTCTTC.

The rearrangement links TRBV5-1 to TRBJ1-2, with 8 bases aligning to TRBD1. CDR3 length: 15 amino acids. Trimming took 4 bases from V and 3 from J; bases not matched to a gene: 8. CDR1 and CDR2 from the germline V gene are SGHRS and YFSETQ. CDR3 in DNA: TGCGCCAGCAGCAGTACCGGGACAGGAGACTATGGCTACACCTTC. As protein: CASSSTGTGDYGYTF.